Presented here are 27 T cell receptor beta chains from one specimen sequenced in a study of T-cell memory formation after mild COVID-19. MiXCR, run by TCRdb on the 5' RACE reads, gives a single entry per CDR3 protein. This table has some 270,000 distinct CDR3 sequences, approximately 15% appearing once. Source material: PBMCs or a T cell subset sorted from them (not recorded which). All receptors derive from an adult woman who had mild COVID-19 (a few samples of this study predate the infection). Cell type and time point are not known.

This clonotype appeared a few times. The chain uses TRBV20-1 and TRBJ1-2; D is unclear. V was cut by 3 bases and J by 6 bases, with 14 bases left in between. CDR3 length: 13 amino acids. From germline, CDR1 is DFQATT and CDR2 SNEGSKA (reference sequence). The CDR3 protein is CSARPLPADGYTF. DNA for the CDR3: TGCAGTGCTAGGCCCCTTCCGGCGGATGGCTACACCTTC.

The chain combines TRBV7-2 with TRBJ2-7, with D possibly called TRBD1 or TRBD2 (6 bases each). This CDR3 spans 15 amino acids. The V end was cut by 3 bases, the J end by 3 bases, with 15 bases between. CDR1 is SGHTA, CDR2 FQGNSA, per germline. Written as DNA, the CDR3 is TGTGCCAGCAGCTTGAGAAGGGGGGAACGCTACGAGCAGTACTTC. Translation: CASSLRRGERYEQYF.

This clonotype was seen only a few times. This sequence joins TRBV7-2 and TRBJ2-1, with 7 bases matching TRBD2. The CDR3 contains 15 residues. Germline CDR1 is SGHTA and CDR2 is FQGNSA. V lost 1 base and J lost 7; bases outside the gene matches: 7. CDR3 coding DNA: TGTGCCAGCAGCTTAGGCGGGAGACCCCTAAATGAGCAGTTCTTC. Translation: CASSLGGRPLNEQFF.

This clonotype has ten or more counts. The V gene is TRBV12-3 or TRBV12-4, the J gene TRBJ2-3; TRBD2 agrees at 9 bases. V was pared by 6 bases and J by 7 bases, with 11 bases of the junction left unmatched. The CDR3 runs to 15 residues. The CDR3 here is CASSPPAGGDHTQYF. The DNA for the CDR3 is TGTGCCAGCAGCCCCCCCGCGGGGGGGGACCATACGCAGTATTTT.

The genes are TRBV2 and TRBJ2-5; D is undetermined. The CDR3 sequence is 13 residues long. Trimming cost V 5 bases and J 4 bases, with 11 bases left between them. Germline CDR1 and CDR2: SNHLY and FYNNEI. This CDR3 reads CASSRTVRETQYF. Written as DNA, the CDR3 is TGTGCCAGCAGTAGGACGGTCCGAGAGACCCAGTACTTC.

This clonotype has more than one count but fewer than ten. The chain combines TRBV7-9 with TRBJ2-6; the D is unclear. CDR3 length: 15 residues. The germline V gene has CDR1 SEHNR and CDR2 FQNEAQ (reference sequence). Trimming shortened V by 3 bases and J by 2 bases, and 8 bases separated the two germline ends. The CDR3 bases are TGTGCCAGCAGCTTCGACCTGACTGGGGCCAACGTCCTGACTTTC. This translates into CASSFDLTGANVLTF.

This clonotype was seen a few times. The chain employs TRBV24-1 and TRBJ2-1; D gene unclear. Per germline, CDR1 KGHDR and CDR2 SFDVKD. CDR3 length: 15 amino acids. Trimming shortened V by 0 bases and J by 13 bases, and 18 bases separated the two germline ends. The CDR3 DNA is TGTGCCACCAGTGATTTGCGGACCGAAGGGTATGCCCAGTTCTTC. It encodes CATSDLRTEGYAQFF.

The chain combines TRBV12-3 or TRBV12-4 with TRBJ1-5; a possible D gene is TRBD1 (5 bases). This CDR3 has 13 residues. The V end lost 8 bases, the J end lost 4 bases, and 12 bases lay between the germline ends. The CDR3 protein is CASDPGGNQPQHF. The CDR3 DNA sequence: TGTGCCAGCGACCCCGGGGGGAATCAGCCCCAGCATTTT.

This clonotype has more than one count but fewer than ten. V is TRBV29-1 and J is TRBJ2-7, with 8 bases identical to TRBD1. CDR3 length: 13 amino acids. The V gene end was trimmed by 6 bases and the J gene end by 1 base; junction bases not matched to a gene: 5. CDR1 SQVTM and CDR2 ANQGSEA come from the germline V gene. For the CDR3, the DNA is TGCAGCGTGGGACAGGTAGATTCCTACGAGCAGTACTTC. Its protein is CSVGQVDSYEQYF.

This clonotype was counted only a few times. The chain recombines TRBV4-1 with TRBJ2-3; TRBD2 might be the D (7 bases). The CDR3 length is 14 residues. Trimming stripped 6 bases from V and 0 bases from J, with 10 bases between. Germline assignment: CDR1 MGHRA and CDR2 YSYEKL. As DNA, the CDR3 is TGCGCCAGCAGGGGGGGGGGCAGCACAGATACGCAGTATTTT. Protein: CASRGGGSTDTQYF.

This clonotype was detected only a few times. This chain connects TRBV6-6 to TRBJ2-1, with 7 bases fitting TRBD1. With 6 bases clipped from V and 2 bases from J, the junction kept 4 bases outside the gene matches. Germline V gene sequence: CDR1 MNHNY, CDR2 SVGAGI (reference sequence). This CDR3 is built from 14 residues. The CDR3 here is CASSTGTAYNEQFF. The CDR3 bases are TGTGCCAGCAGCACCGGGACAGCCTACAATGAGCAGTTCTTC.

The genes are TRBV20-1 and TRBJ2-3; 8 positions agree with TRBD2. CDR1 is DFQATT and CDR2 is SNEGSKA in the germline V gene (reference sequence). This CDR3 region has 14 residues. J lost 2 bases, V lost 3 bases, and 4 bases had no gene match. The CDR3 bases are TGCAGTGCTAGGATAGCGGGGCTCACAGATACGCAGTATTTT. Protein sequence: CSARIAGLTDTQYF.

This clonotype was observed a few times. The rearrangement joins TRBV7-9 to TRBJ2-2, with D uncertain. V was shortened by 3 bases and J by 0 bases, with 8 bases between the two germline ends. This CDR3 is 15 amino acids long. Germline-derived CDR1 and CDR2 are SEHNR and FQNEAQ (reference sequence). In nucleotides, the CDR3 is TGTGCCAGCAGCTTGGGTAGAGCGAACACCGGGGAGCTGTTTTTT. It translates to CASSLGRANTGELFF.

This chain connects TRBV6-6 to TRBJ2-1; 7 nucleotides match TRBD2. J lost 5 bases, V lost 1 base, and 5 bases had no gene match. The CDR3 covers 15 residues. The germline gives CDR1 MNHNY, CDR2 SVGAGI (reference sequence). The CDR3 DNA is TGTGCCAGCAGTTACTTTGGACTAGAAAACAATGAGCAGTTCTTC. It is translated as CASSYFGLENNEQFF.

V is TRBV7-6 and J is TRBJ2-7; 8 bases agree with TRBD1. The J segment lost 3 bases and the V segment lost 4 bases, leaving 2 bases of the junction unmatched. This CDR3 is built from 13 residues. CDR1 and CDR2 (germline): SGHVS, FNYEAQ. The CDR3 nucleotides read TGTGCCAGCAGCTCCAGGGGGCTCTACGAGCAGTACTTC. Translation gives CASSSRGLYEQYF.

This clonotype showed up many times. Here the CDR3 reads CSVGPNSGYGYTF. As DNA, the CDR3 is TGCAGCGTTGGGCCAAACTCCGGCTATGGCTACACCTTC. The V and J genes are TRBV29-1 and TRBJ1-2; no clear D gene. V gave up 4 bases and J gave up 4 bases, with 13 bases separating them. CDR1 and CDR2 from the germline V gene are SQVTM and ANQGSEA. This CDR3 region has 13 residues.

The chain's CDR3 is CASSRGQFSEAFF. The CDR3 bases are TGTGCCAGCAGCCGAGGACAGTTTAGCGAAGCTTTCTTT. V usage is TRBV7-9 and J usage is TRBJ1-1; weak D call: TRBD1 (6 bases). CDR1 is SEHNR, CDR2 FQNEAQ, per germline (reference sequence). This CDR3 contains 13 residues. Trimming left V 5 bases short and J 8 bases short, with 15 bases between.

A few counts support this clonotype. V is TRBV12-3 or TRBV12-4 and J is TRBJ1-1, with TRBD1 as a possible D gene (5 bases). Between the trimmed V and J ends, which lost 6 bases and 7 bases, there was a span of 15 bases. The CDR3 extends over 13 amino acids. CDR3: CASRKEGFLEAFF. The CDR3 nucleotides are TGTGCCAGCAGAAAGGAGGGGTTTCTTGAAGCTTTCTTT.

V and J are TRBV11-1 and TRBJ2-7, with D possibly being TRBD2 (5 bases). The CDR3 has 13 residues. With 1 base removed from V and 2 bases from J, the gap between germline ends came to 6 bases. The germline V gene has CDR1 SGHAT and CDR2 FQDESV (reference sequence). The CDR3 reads CASSLVATYEQYF. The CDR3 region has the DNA TGTGCCAGCAGCTTAGTAGCGACCTACGAGCAGTACTTC.

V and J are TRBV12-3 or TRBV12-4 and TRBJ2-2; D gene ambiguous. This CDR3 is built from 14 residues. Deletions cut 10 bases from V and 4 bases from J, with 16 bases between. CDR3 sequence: CATKAQLGTGELFF. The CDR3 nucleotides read TGTGCCACGAAGGCCCAGTTAGGCACCGGGGAGCTGTTTTTT.

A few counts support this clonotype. CDR3 residues: CASSPRTASGANVLTF. As DNA, the CDR3 is TGTGCCAGCAGCCCACGGACGGCCTCTGGGGCCAACGTCCTGACTTTC. The V call is TRBV4-2, the J call TRBJ2-6; D ambiguous. The germline V gene has CDR1 LGHNA and CDR2 YNFKEQ. Trimming pared 4 bases from V and 0 bases from J, leaving 10 bases between. The CDR3 sequence is 16 residues long.

In DNA, the CDR3 is TGCGCCAGCAGCCAGGGGAACCCTTACACAGATACGCAGTATTTT. This translates into CASSQGNPYTDTQYF. This sequence joins TRBV5-1 and TRBJ2-3; TRBD1 is a possible D gene (6 bases). V was clipped by 4 bases and J by 2 bases, with 14 bases between them. Germline V gene data show CDR1 as SGHRS and CDR2 as YFSETQ. This CDR3 has 15 residues.

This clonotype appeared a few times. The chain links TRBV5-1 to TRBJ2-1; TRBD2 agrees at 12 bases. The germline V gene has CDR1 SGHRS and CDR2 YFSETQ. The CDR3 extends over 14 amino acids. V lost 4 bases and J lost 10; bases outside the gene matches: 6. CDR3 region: CASSTGLAGLEQFF. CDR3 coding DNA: TGCGCCAGCAGCACCGGACTAGCGGGACTGGAGCAGTTCTTC.

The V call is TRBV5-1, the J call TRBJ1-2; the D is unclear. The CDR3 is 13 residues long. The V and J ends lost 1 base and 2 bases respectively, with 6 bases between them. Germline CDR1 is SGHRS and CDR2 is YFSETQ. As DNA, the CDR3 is TGCGCCAGCAGCTTGATGTCCAACTATGGCTACACCTTC. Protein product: CASSLMSNYGYTF.

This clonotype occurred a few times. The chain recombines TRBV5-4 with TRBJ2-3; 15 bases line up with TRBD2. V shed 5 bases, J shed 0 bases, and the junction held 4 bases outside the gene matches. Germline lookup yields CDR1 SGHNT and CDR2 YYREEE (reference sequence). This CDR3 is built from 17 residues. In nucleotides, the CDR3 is TGTGCCAGCAGTCTGGGACTAGCGGGGGGAAGCACAGATACGCAGTATTTT. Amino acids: CASSLGLAGGSTDTQYF.

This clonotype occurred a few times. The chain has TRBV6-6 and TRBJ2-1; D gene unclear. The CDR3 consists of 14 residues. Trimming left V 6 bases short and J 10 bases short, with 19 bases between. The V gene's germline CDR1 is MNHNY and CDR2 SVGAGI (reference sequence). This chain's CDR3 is CASSRTEVPSEQFF. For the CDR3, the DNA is TGTGCCAGCAGCCGAACGGAAGTTCCGTCGGAGCAGTTCTTC.

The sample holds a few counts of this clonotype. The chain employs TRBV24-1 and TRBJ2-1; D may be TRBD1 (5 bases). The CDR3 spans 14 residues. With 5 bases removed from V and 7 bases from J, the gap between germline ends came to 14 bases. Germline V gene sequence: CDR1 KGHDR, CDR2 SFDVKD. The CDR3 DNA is TGTGCCACCAGTGGTGGACAATCACCGAATGAGCAGTTCTTC. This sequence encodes CATSGGQSPNEQFF.